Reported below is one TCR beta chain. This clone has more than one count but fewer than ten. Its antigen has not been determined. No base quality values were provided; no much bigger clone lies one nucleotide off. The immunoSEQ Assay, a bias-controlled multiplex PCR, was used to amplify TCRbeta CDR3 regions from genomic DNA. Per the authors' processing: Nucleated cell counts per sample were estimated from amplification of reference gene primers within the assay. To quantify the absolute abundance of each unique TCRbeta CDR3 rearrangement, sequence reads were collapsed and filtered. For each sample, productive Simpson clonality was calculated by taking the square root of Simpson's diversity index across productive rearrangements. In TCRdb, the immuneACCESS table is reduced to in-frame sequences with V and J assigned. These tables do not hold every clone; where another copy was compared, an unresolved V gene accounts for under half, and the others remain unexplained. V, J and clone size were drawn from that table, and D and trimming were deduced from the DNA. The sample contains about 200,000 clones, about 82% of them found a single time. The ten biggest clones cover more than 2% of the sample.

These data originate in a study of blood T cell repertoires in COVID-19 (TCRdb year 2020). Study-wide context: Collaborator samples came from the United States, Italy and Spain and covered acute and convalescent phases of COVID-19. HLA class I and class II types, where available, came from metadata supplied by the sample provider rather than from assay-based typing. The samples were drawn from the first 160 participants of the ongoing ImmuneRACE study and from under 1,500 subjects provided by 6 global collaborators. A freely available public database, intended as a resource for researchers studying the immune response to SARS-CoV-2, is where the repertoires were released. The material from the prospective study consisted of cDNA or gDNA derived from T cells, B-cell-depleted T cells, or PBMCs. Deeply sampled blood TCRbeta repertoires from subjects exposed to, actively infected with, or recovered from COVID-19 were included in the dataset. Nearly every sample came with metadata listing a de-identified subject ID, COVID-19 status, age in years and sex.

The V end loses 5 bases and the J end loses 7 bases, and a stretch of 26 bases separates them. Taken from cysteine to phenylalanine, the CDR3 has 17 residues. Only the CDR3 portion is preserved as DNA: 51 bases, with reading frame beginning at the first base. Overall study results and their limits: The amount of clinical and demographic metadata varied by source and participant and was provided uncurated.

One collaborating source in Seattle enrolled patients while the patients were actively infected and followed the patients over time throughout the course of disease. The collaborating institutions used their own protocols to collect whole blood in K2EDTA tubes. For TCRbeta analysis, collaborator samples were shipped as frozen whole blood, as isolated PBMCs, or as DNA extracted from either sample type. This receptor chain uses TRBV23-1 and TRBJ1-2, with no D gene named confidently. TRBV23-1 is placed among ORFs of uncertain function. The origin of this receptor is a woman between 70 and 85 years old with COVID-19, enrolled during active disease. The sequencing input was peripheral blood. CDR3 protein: CASSWTEVNPARCGYTF. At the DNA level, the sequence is TGCGCCAGCAGTTGGACGGAGGTTAATCCCGCCCGCTGTGGCTACACCTTC.